The 2 T cell receptor beta chains listed next were all sequenced from one sample in a study of T cell responses to AZD1222 COVID-19 vaccine (dated by TCRdb to the early 2020s). The library was obtained by the immunoSEQ multiplex PCR assay. TCRdb's version of the immuneACCESS table is confined to in-frame rearrangements and falls short of the full clone set. An unresolved V gene accounts for under half of the shortfall where checked; the remainder is of unknown origin. This sample holds about 170,000 clones; approximately 88% were observed only once. The top ten constitute around 0.99% of the sample. The time point label of this sample denotes: about 28 days (+/-7) after the second vaccine dose. The sample was peripheral blood, taken 28 days after the second AZD1222 dose. The receptors were gathered from an adult who received the AZD1222 COVID-19 vaccine.

The chain uses TRBV6-2 or TRBV6-3 and TRBJ2-7; no clear D. Deletions cut 6 bases from V and 9 bases from J, with 15 bases between. Germline-derived CDR1 and CDR2 are MNHEY and SVGEGT. The CDR3 has 12 residues. This CDR3 reads CASSPVPVGQYF. DNA for the CDR3: TGTGCCAGCAGCCCCGTACCAGTAGGGCAGTACTTC.

V usage is TRBV4-3 and J usage is TRBJ2-2; tentatively, D is TRBD2 (6 bases). Between the trimmed V and J ends, which lost 1 base and 0 bases, there was a span of 9 bases. This CDR3 region has 16 residues. Germline CDR1 LGHNA, CDR2 YSLEER. In DNA form, the CDR3 reads TGCGCCAGCAGCCAAGCGGAGGGAGCGAACACCGGGGAGCTGTTTTTT. This translates into CASSQAEGANTGELFF.